One sample yielded the 21 T cell receptor beta chains listed below, sequenced in a study of lymphopenia after photon versus proton radiotherapy. Repertoires were generated with immunoSEQ multiplex PCR, while TCRdb's copy carries only in-frame clones and drops some. The sample includes 15,000 to 20,000 clones, 75% to 90% of them seen just once. Sequencing used peripheral blood, obtained from a patient treated with proton-based radiotherapy. Every receptor here comes from a woman aged 55-69 years with cholangiocarcinoma. Some clones in this sample may be carry-over from other donors' samples.

This clone was recorded only once. The chain employs TRBV4-1 and TRBJ2-1; D remains ambiguous. CDR1 is MGHRA and CDR2 is YSYEKL in the germline V gene. There are 15 residues in the CDR3. V was pared by 0 bases and J by 8 bases, with 14 bases between. This CDR3 reads CASSQDDLEFDEQFF. The CDR3 nucleotides are TGCGCCAGCAGCCAAGATGACCTCGAGTTTGATGAGCAGTTCTTC.

The genes are TRBV9 and TRBJ1-2; a weak D match, TRBD1 (6 bases). The CDR3 is made up of 15 amino acids. Germline V gives CDR1 SGDLS, CDR2 YYNGEE. V lost 0 bases, J lost 8 bases, and 17 bases lay in between. CDR3 residues: CASSVGGEGESGYTF. In DNA, the CDR3 is TGTGCCAGCAGCGTAGGAGGGGAGGGGGAGAGCGGCTACACCTTC.

The chain joins TRBV6-1 to TRBJ2-7, with 7 bases fitting TRBD1. The CDR3 sequence is 12 residues long. Germline V CDR1 and CDR2: MNHNS, SASEGT. With 10 bases clipped from V and 4 bases from J, the junction kept 7 bases outside the gene matches. The CDR3 bases are TGTGCCATATGGGACAGCCTGTACGAGCAGTACTTC. Encoded protein: CAIWDSLYEQYF.

The chain couples TRBV10-1 to TRBJ2-1; TRBD2 matches at 7 bases. Germline-derived CDR1 and CDR2 are WNHNN and SYGVQD (reference sequence). The CDR3 covers 16 residues. J gave up 0 bases and V 8 bases, and 10 bases lay outside the gene matches. The CDR3 here is CASGPPGGSSYNEQFF. CDR3 DNA sequence: TGCGCCAGCGGCCCCCCCGGGGGGAGCTCCTACAATGAGCAGTTCTTC.

The chain employs TRBV4-1 and TRBJ2-7, with 13 nucleotides matching TRBD2. CDR1 is MGHRA, CDR2 YSYEKL, per germline. J was trimmed by 2 bases and V by 2 bases; bases with no gene match: 12. This CDR3 has 19 residues. CDR3 bases: TGCGCCAGCAGCCAAAAACTAGCGGGAGGGGTACTACCCGCCTACGAGCAGTACTTC. Translation: CASSQKLAGGVLPAYEQYF.

The sample holds one count of this clone. The chain employs TRBV9 and TRBJ1-2; D is possibly TRBD1 (6 bases). Germline V CDR1 and CDR2: SGDLS, YYNGEE. This CDR3 is built from 15 residues. Trimming pared 0 bases from V and 8 bases from J, leaving 17 bases between. The CDR3 reads CASSVAGQLFEGYTF. The DNA of the CDR3 is TGTGCCAGCAGCGTAGCAGGACAGCTGTTTGAAGGCTACACCTTC.

This clone was recorded only once. The rearrangement links TRBV29-1 to TRBJ2-3; D may be TRBD1 or TRBD2 (6 bases each). The CDR3 runs 15 residues. V shed 4 bases and J shed 2 bases, with 16 bases lying between them. Germline V gives CDR1 SQVTM, CDR2 ANQGSEA. The CDR3 protein is CSVVGARRATDTQYF. The CDR3 coding sequence is TGCAGCGTTGTGGGGGCCCGGAGGGCCACAGATACGCAGTATTTT.

This clone was observed once. J is TRBJ1-1 and V is TRBV6-6; D gene ambiguous. The CDR3 is 12 residues long. The germline V gene has CDR1 MNHNY and CDR2 SVGAGI (reference sequence). The V end was cut by 9 bases, the J end by 0 bases, with 8 bases between. CDR3 in amino acids: CASWVLNTEAFF. The CDR3 coding sequence is TGTGCCAGTTGGGTCCTGAACACTGAAGCTTTCTTT.

The chain is built from TRBV29-1 and TRBJ1-2; 8 bases are shared with TRBD1. The CDR3 is 13 residues long. V gave up 2 bases and J gave up 6 bases; unmatched junction bases: 5. Germline V gives CDR1 SQVTM, CDR2 ANQGSEA. The CDR3 sequence is CSVESDRVNGYTF. CDR3 DNA sequence: TGCAGCGTTGAATCGGACAGGGTAAATGGCTACACCTTC.

This clone came up once. The chain recombines TRBV6-5 with TRBJ2-2; D gene unclear. This CDR3 has 12 residues. Germline-derived CDR1 and CDR2 are MNHEY and SVGAGI. The V and J ends lost 2 bases and 6 bases respectively, with 4 bases between them. The CDR3 DNA follows: TGTGCCAGCAGTTACGAGGCCGGGGAGCTGTTTTTT. This codes for CASSYEAGELFF.

The chain has TRBV14 and TRBJ2-7; D is ambiguous. Per germline, CDR1 SGHDN and CDR2 FVKESK. With 0 bases removed from V and 8 bases from J, the gap between germline ends came to 8 bases. CDR3 size: 12 residues. The CDR3 here is CASSQDVGKQYF. Here the CDR3 DNA reads TGTGCCAGCAGCCAAGATGTGGGGAAGCAGTACTTC.

The chain joins TRBV13 to TRBJ2-7; D gene uncertain. Germline loops: CDR1 PRHDT, CDR2 FYEKMQ (reference sequence). The length of the CDR3 is 10 residues. Trimming removed 10 bases from V and 7 bases from J, with 11 bases in between. The CDR3 region is CAIRLGEQYF. CDR3 DNA sequence: TGTGCCATCCGACTCGGTGAGCAGTACTTC.

The CDR3 sequence is CASSLGFVVPGNTIYF. DNA for the CDR3: TGTGCCAGCAGCTTGGGGTTCGTGGTTCCTGGAAACACCATATATTTT. This chain links TRBV5-6 with TRBJ1-3; D remains unclear. CDR3 length: 16 amino acids. V was shortened by 0 bases and J by 2 bases, with 12 bases between the two germline ends. From germline, CDR1 is SGHDT and CDR2 YYEEEE.

The chain has TRBV2 and TRBJ1-1; no clear D. The germline gives CDR1 SNHLY, CDR2 FYNNEI. This CDR3 contains 11 residues. V dropped 3 bases and J dropped 3 bases, with 2 bases sitting between them. The CDR3, as DNA: TGTGCCAGCAGTGACGACACTGAAGCTTTCTTT. It translates to CASSDDTEAFF.

The rearrangement joins TRBV10-3 to TRBJ2-3; D is uncertain. CDR3 size: 15 residues. V gave up 2 bases and J gave up 5 bases, with 14 bases separating them. Germline CDR1 and CDR2: ENHRY and SYGVKD. The CDR3 loop is CAISEGQRRIDTQYF. The CDR3 nucleotides are TGTGCCATCAGTGAGGGCCAGCGAAGGATAGATACGCAGTATTTT.

The chain carries TRBV9 and TRBJ2-7, with 11 positions matching TRBD2. The CDR3 has 15 residues. Germline CDR1 and CDR2: SGDLS and YYNGEE. The junction had 3 bases not matched to a gene; V was cut back by 0 bases and J by 4 bases. DNA for the CDR3: TGTGCCAGCAGCGTAGGGGCTAGCGGGAGGTACGAGCAGTACTTC. As protein: CASSVGASGRYEQYF. The entire variable domain, with the rest obtained from reference TRBV9 and TRBJ2-7, is as follows: DSGVTQTPKHLITATGQRVTLRCSPRSGDLSVYWYQQSLDQGLQFLIQYYNGEERAKGNILERFSAQQFPDLHSELNLSSLELGDSALYFCASSVGASGRYEQYFGPGTRLTVT.

This clone was picked up a small number of times. The rearrangement joins TRBV18 to TRBJ1-1; no definite D call. With 3 bases removed from V and 3 bases from J, the gap between germline ends came to 11 bases. The CDR3 is made up of 14 amino acids. Per germline, CDR1 KGHSH and CDR2 LQKENI. Written as DNA, the CDR3 is TGTGCCAGCTCACCGGGAGGGTGGGACACTGAAGCTTTCTTT. It specifies CASSPGGWDTEAFF. Combining the CDR3 with reference TRBV18 and TRBJ1-1 gives the whole variable domain NAGVMQNPRHLVRRRGQEARLRCSPMKGHSHVYWYRQLPEEGLKFMVYLQKENIIDESGMPKERFSAEFPKEGPSILRIQQVVRGDSAAYFCASSPGGWDTEAFFGQGTRLTVV.

The CDR3 DNA is TGTGCCAGCAGCAAACAGGGAAGTCCTGAAAAACTGTTTTTT. Translated: CASSKQGSPEKLFF. V usage is TRBV7-6 and J usage is TRBJ1-4, with D perhaps TRBD1 (6 bases). Per germline, CDR1 SGHVS and CDR2 FNYEAQ. The CDR3 runs 14 residues. The V and J ends lost 5 bases and 7 bases respectively, with 14 bases between them.

The chain has TRBV4-1 and TRBJ2-5; the match to TRBD2 covers 13 bases. With 1 base clipped from V and 2 bases from J, the junction kept 4 bases outside the gene matches. CDR1 and CDR2 (germline): MGHRA, YSYEKL. The CDR3 has 17 residues. CDR3 nucleotides: TGCGCCAGCAGCCAAGCCCTACTAGCGGGGGGGCAAGAGACCCAGTACTTC. It codes for CASSQALLAGGQETQYF.

Written as DNA, the CDR3 is TGTGCCAGCAGTTACTCGGACAGACTCTCCTACGAGCAGTACTTC. This sequence encodes CASSYSDRLSYEQYF. The chain combines TRBV6-6 with TRBJ2-7; possible D gene TRBD1, 6 bases. Germline assignment: CDR1 MNHNY and CDR2 SVGAGI (reference sequence). Between the trimmed V and J ends, which lost 0 bases and 0 bases, there was a span of 9 bases. CDR3 length equals 15 residues.

The chain couples TRBV11-3 to TRBJ2-2; D may be TRBD1 (7 bases). CDR3 size: 15 residues. The germline V and J ends were trimmed by 5 bases and 5 bases, with 15 bases remaining between them. The germline CDR1 and CDR2 sequences are SGHNT and YENEEA. The CDR3 is CASSQEGQITGELFF. The CDR3 DNA reads TGTGCCAGCAGCCAGGAGGGACAGATTACCGGGGAGCTGTTTTTT.